This TCR beta chain comes out of a study of blood T cell repertoires in COVID-19 (dated by TCRdb to about 2020). Describing the broader study: Samples from collaborators originated in the United States, Italy and Spain and spanned both the acute and convalescent phases of COVID-19. Where available, HLA class I and class II types were obtained from metadata supplied by the sample provider rather than from assay-based typing. The material from the prospective study consisted of cDNA or gDNA derived from T cells, B-cell-depleted T cells, or PBMCs. Deeply sampled blood TCRbeta repertoires from subjects exposed to, actively infected with, or recovered from COVID-19 were included in the dataset. Samples came from the ongoing ImmuneRACE study (first 160 participants) plus 1,254 subjects from 6 global collaborators. A de-identified subject ID, COVID-19 status, age in years and sex were almost always included in the sample metadata. The repertoires were made available in a free public database intended to serve as a resource for research on the immune response to SARS-CoV-2.

Comment on this clone: The clone's antigen remains unknown. No base-level quality is on record; no much larger clone is a single base apart.

What the authors observed across the whole study: Clinical and demographic metadata were provided uncurated, with the amount varying by source and participant.

The junction shows trimming of 5 bases on V and 2 bases on J, plus 8 bases between the germline ends. Including cysteine and phenylalanine, the CDR3 has 13 amino acids. Solely the CDR3 DNA is kept, with 39 bases framed from the first base. The germline V gene (reference sequence) specifies LNHDA as CDR1 and SQIVND as CDR2. Each collaborating institution followed its own protocols to collect whole blood in K2EDTA tubes. For TCRbeta analysis, collaborators shipped samples as frozen whole blood, isolated PBMCs, or DNA extracted from either of those sample types. The immunoSEQ Assay, a bias-controlled multiplex PCR, was used to amplify TCRbeta CDR3 regions from genomic DNA. The original pipeline was this. The number of nucleated cells in each sample was estimated by amplification of reference gene primers within the assay. To quantify the absolute abundance of each unique TCRbeta CDR3 rearrangement, sequence reads were collapsed and filtered. For each sample, productive Simpson clonality was calculated as the square root of Simpson's diversity index across productive rearrangements. TCRdb mirrors the immuneACCESS table, restricted to in-frame sequences. Some clones are absent from its copies; in checked studies, under half trace to an unresolved V gene, and the reason for the others is unknown. V, J and clone size are those of that table, while D and trimming were read from the DNA. Within this sample are 270,000 or so clones, with approximately 90% of them counted one time only. 2.5% to 3.5% of the sample belongs to the ten largest clones.

Specimen: peripheral blood. The receptor's source is a woman between 25 and 40 years old with active or convalescent COVID-19. The chain links TRBV19 with TRBJ2-3; the D region possibly corresponds to TRBD1 (5 bases align). The DNA sequence is given as TGTGCCAGTAGTCCAGGGTTCACAGATACGCAGTATTTT. This sequence encodes CASSPGFTDTQYF.